The 31 T cell receptor beta chains below come from one sample, sequenced in a study of CD8 T cells in Susac syndrome. An input of about 0.5 to 1 ug of RNA was subjected to reverse transcription using random hexamers. MiXCR, run by TCRdb on the immunoSEQ multiplex PCR reads, gives a single entry per CDR3 protein. The sample includes about 180,000 distinct CDR3 sequences, around 95% of them seen just once. Sequenced input: CD8+ T cells from PBMCs. The receptors stem from a human donor with multiple sclerosis.

The chain has TRBV29-1 and TRBJ2-6; D call uncertain. CDR1 and CDR2 from the germline V gene are SQVTM and ANQGSEA. The CDR3 has 14 residues. V was pared by 3 bases and J by 0 bases, with 6 bases between. CDR3 region: CSVDTGSGANVLTF. The CDR3 DNA reads as TGCAGCGTTGATACGGGCTCTGGGGCCAACGTCCTGACTTTC.

The chain joins TRBV19 to TRBJ2-1, with 10 bases fitting TRBD1. There are 12 residues in the CDR3. V trimming: 3 bases; J trimming: 14 bases; junction bases outside the gene matches: 4. Per germline, CDR1 LNHDA and CDR2 SQIVND (reference sequence). The CDR3 nucleotides are TGTGCCAGTAGTATCGTGGGACAGGGGAAGTTCTTC. Amino acid sequence: CASSIVGQGKFF.

The chain employs TRBV24-1 and TRBJ2-2; D gene uncertain. The germline V gene has CDR1 KGHDR and CDR2 SFDVKD. The CDR3 is made up of 14 amino acids. V was cut by 3 bases and J by 0 bases, with 4 bases left in between. The DNA of the CDR3 is TGTGCCACCAGTGATACAGCGAACACCGGGGAGCTGTTTTTT. This gives the protein CATSDTANTGELFF.

The rearrangement uses TRBV5-4 and TRBJ2-7; TRBD1 agrees at 12 bases. The CDR3 contains 15 residues. Per the germline V gene, CDR1 is SGHNT and CDR2 is YYREEE (reference sequence). J gave up 5 bases and V 4 bases, and 7 bases lay outside the gene matches. Here the CDR3 DNA reads TGTGCCAGCAGCCCAGGGACAGGGGGCGTCGACGAGCAGTACTTC. Encoded protein: CASSPGTGGVDEQYF.

The chain is built from TRBV5-1 and TRBJ2-1; no clear D gene. The CDR3 totals 16 residues. Deletions cut 3 bases from V and 5 bases from J, with 18 bases between. The germline CDR1 and CDR2 sequences are SGHRS and YFSETQ. The CDR3 DNA is TGCGCCAGCAGCTCGGCGATGGTGGCAGCCGACAATGAGCAGTTCTTC. It encodes CASSSAMVAADNEQFF.

The CDR3 region is CASSLGGRAGEQFF. The CDR3 nucleotides are TGTGCCAGCAGTTTAGGTGGGAGGGCTGGGGAGCAGTTCTTC. The chain couples TRBV28 to TRBJ2-1, with 7 positions matching TRBD2. V lost 2 bases and J lost 10; bases outside the gene matches: 8. This CDR3 is built from 14 residues. Germline lookup yields CDR1 MDHEN and CDR2 SYDVKM.

V usage is TRBV7-9 and J usage is TRBJ2-4; D not certain. Germline V lookup: CDR1 SEHNR, CDR2 FQNEAQ (reference sequence). The CDR3 is 15 residues long. V was clipped by 5 bases and J by 8 bases, with 19 bases between them. The CDR3 sequence: CASSPEGLGKDIQYF. The CDR3 bases are TGTGCCAGCAGCCCCGAAGGCCTGGGGAAAGACATTCAGTACTTC.

The genes are TRBV6-2 or TRBV6-3 and TRBJ1-2; D call uncertain. Germline V gene data show CDR1 as MNHEY and CDR2 as SVGEGT. V was shortened by 0 bases and J by 5 bases, with 13 bases between the two germline ends. CDR3 length: 15 amino acids. CDR3 protein: CASSYSLGNRYGYTF. The CDR3 nucleotides read TGTGCCAGCAGTTACTCGTTAGGGAATAGGTATGGCTACACCTTC.

The CDR3, as DNA: TGTGCCAGCAGCTTAACGGGGCCAGCGACTAACTATGGCTACACCTTC. Translating it yields CASSLTGPATNYGYTF. The chain joins TRBV7-9 to TRBJ1-2; D is perhaps TRBD1 (5 bases). This CDR3 has 16 residues. Germline V gives CDR1 SEHNR, CDR2 FQNEAQ (reference sequence). Trimming stripped 2 bases from V and 0 bases from J, with 13 bases between.

The chain joins TRBV20-1 to TRBJ2-5; 7 positions agree with TRBD1. The CDR3 consists of 13 residues. V dropped 2 bases and J dropped 3; count of bases not matched to a gene: 3. Germline-derived CDR1 and CDR2 are DFQATT and SNEGSKA (reference sequence). The chain's CDR3 is CSARKGTEETQYF. DNA for the CDR3: TGCAGTGCTAGAAAAGGGACAGAAGAGACCCAGTACTTC.

The V gene is TRBV6-5, the J gene TRBJ1-5, with D perhaps matching TRBD1 (6 bases). Germline V CDR1 and CDR2: MNHEY, SVGAGI. The CDR3 covers 18 residues. The V gene lost 2 bases and the J gene lost 3 bases, with 20 bases spanning the gap. CDR3 loop: CASSYEVVGAIDNQPQHF. CDR3 nucleotides: TGTGCCAGCAGTTACGAAGTTGTGGGGGCGATTGACAATCAGCCCCAGCATTTT.

The genes are TRBV11-2 and TRBJ2-3, with TRBD2 matching over 7 bases. After removal of 8 bases from V and 1 base from J, the junction contained 12 bases not matched to a gene. Germline CDR1 SGHAT, CDR2 FQNNGV. The CDR3 length is 16 residues. The CDR3 sequence is CASRLFGGSRTDTQYF. The CDR3 coding sequence is TGTGCCAGCCGCCTTTTTGGCGGGAGTCGCACAGATACGCAGTATTTT.

This clonotype was seen more than once but under ten times. This rearrangement joins TRBV19 to TRBJ2-3; D unresolved. The CDR3 length is 12 residues. V lost 4 bases and J lost 2, with 4 bases in between. The germline V gene encodes CDR1 LNHDA and CDR2 SQIVND (reference sequence). The CDR3 nucleotides read TGTGCCAGTAGTACCTACACAGATACGCAGTATTTT. Translated, it gives CASSTYTDTQYF.

V usage is TRBV29-1 and J usage is TRBJ2-1; D ambiguous. CDR1 is SQVTM and CDR2 is ANQGSEA in the germline V gene. Trimming took off 5 bases at V and 0 bases at J, with 14 bases between the two ends. There are 15 residues in the CDR3. CDR3 amino acids: CSVPTSWSSYNEQFF. The CDR3, as DNA: TGCAGCGTTCCCACCTCTTGGAGCTCCTACAATGAGCAGTTCTTC.

V usage is TRBV7-9 and J usage is TRBJ1-2, with D possibly being TRBD1 (6 bases). The CDR3 loop spans 15 amino acids. Trimming pared 1 base from V and 4 bases from J, leaving 13 bases between. Germline V gives CDR1 SEHNR, CDR2 FQNEAQ (reference sequence). Here the CDR3 reads CASSLDQGPFYGYTF. The CDR3 coding sequence is TGTGCCAGCAGCTTAGACCAGGGGCCCTTCTATGGCTACACCTTC.

V gene TRBV9 combines with J gene TRBJ1-5; D uncertain. This CDR3 has 14 residues. Germline V gene lookup returns CDR1 SGDLS and CDR2 YYNGEE. With 0 bases removed from V and 4 bases from J, the gap between germline ends came to 8 bases. DNA of the CDR3: TGTGCCAGCAGCGTAGACGGGAGGAATCAGCCCCAGCATTTT. Its translation is CASSVDGRNQPQHF.

Turning to this clonotype: At one end the junction does not follow the germline gene, possibly because of a read error. This rearrangement joins TRBV7-7 to TRBJ2-1, with 15 bases identical to TRBD2. The CDR3 covers 17 residues. CDR1 and CDR2 (germline): SSHAT, FNYEAQ (reference sequence). The CDR3 protein is CASSQGLAGGFYNEQFF. In DNA, the CDR3 is TGTGCTAGCAGCCAGGGACTAGCGGGAGGTTTCTACAATGAGCAGTTCTTC. Full variable domain (rest looked up from reference TRBV7-7 and TRBJ2-1): GAGVSQSPRYKVTKRGQDVTLRCDPISSHATLYWYQQALGQGPEFLTYFNYEAQPDKSGLPSDRFSAERPEGSISTLTIQRTEQRDSAMYRCASSQGLAGGFYNEQFFGPGTRLTVL.

The V call is TRBV7-8, the J call TRBJ1-5; a weak D match, TRBD1 (5 bases). With 5 bases removed from V and 0 bases from J, the gap between germline ends came to 11 bases. Per germline, CDR1 SGHVS and CDR2 FQNEAQ. CDR3 length: 15 amino acids. The DNA for the CDR3 is TGTGCCAGCAGCGCGACAGACAATAGCAATCAGCCCCAGCATTTT. This sequence encodes CASSATDNSNQPQHF. The variable domain in full, completed from reference TRBV7-8 and TRBJ1-5, reads GAGVSQSPRYKVAKRGQDVALRCDPISGHVSLFWYQQALGQGPEFLTYFQNEAQLDKSGLPSDRFFAERPEGSVSTLKIQRTQQEDSAVYLCASSATDNSNQPQHFGDGTRLSIL.

V usage is TRBV28 and J usage is TRBJ2-7; 7 bases map to TRBD2. The CDR3 extends over 14 amino acids. Per germline, CDR1 MDHEN and CDR2 SYDVKM. Trimming at V came to 6 bases and at J to 6 bases, leaving 11 bases not matched to a gene. The DNA of the CDR3 is TGTGCCAGCAGCCAACCCCCGGGGAGGGGCGAGCAGTACTTC. Encoded protein: CASSQPPGRGEQYF.

CDR3 DNA sequence: TGTGCCAGCAGCTTAGACCGACCCCCAACAGATACGCAGTATTTT. Translating it yields CASSLDRPPTDTQYF. The chain carries TRBV7-8 and TRBJ2-3; D not certain. The length of the CDR3 is 15 residues. Germline CDR1 SGHVS, CDR2 FQNEAQ. Between the trimmed V and J ends, which lost 1 base and 3 bases, there was a span of 11 bases.

V gene TRBV14 combines with J gene TRBJ1-6; maybe TRBD1 (5 bases). From germline, CDR1 is SGHDN and CDR2 FVKESK. V lost 4 bases and J lost 12, with 13 bases in between. This CDR3 spans 13 amino acids. CDR3 sequence (DNA): TGTGCCAGCAGCCTTGTGACGGGGGGACCCCTCCACTTT. Amino acids: CASSLVTGGPLHF.

The chain carries TRBV15 and TRBJ2-2; a weak D match, TRBD2 (5 bases). Trimming took off 5 bases at V and 6 bases at J, with 10 bases between the two ends. Per germline, CDR1 LNHNV and CDR2 YYDKDF (reference sequence). The CDR3 contains 13 residues. The CDR3 region has the DNA TGTGCCACCAGCCCCGGACTGGCCGGGGAGCTGTTTTTT. As protein: CATSPGLAGELFF.

V is TRBV29-1 and J is TRBJ2-1; 15 positions agree with TRBD2. Germline V gene data show CDR1 as SQVTM and CDR2 as ANQGSEA. With 2 bases clipped from V and 1 base from J, the junction kept 9 bases outside the gene matches. This CDR3 is 19 amino acids long. CDR3 coding DNA: TGCAGCGTTGAATCTCGGGGACTAGCGGGAGGAGGTTCCTACAATGAGCAGTTCTTC. Its protein product is CSVESRGLAGGGSYNEQFF.

The rearrangement joins TRBV28 to TRBJ2-7; D remains unclear. Trimming shortened V by 3 bases and J by 9 bases, and 15 bases separated the two germline ends. The germline V gene has CDR1 MDHEN and CDR2 SYDVKM. This CDR3 is 13 amino acids long. CDR3 residues: CASSFEAPHRQYF. The CDR3 DNA reads TGTGCCAGCAGTTTCGAGGCTCCCCATAGGCAGTACTTC.

J is TRBJ2-7 and V is TRBV7-9; D call uncertain. CDR1 SEHNR and CDR2 FQNEAQ come from the germline V gene (reference sequence). With 5 bases removed from V and 4 bases from J, the gap between germline ends came to 9 bases. The CDR3 runs 12 residues. Here the CDR3 reads CASSRGRYEQYF. The CDR3 DNA reads TGTGCCAGCAGCCGTGGACGGTACGAGCAGTACTTC. Drawing the rest from reference TRBV7-9 and TRBJ2-7, the complete variable domain is DTGVSQNPRHKITKRGQNVTFRCDPISEHNRLYWYRQTLGQGPEFLTYFQNEAQLEKSRLLSDRFSAERPKGSFSTLEIQRTEQGDSAMYLCASSRGRYEQYFGPGTRLTVT.

The rearrangement uses TRBV5-1 and TRBJ2-1, with D unclear. The germline CDR1 and CDR2 sequences are SGHRS and YFSETQ. Trimming shortened V by 0 bases and J by 5 bases, and 15 bases separated the two germline ends. The length of the CDR3 is 16 residues. The CDR3 loop reads CASSLDVRTQHNEQFF. DNA for the CDR3: TGCGCCAGCAGCTTGGACGTACGGACGCAACACAATGAGCAGTTCTTC.

This chain connects TRBV29-1 to TRBJ2-1, with 15 bases fitting TRBD2. V shed 3 bases and J 3 bases; nucleotides not matched to a gene: 6. The CDR3 extends over 17 amino acids. Per the germline V gene, CDR1 is SQVTM and CDR2 is ANQGSEA. The CDR3 is CSVEGLAGGRFYNEQFF. CDR3 DNA: TGCAGCGTTGAGGGACTAGCGGGGGGACGATTCTACAATGAGCAGTTCTTC.

This rearrangement joins TRBV4-1 to TRBJ2-3, with TRBD2 matching 13 bases. V lost 6 bases and J lost 2; bases outside the gene matches: 14. The CDR3 loop spans 19 amino acids. CDR1 is MGHRA, CDR2 YSYEKL, per germline. The CDR3 DNA is TGCGCCAGCAGACTAGGACAGGGACTAGCGGGAAGCATCACAGATACGCAGTATTTT. Its protein product is CASRLGQGLAGSITDTQYF.

This chain joins TRBV28 and TRBJ1-2; weak D call: TRBD1 (5 bases). The germline gives CDR1 MDHEN, CDR2 SYDVKM. V was shortened by 5 bases and J by 6 bases, with 13 bases between the two germline ends. The CDR3 has 13 residues. The CDR3 is CASSPHGGDGYTF. The CDR3, as DNA: TGTGCCAGCAGTCCCCATGGGGGGGATGGCTACACCTTC.

The chain uses TRBV3-1 and TRBJ2-7, with 7 nucleotides matching TRBD1. The CDR3 is made up of 14 amino acids. Germline values: CDR1 LGHDT, CDR2 YNNKEL (reference sequence). The ends lost 2 bases at V and 7 bases at J; junction bases unmatched: 8. This chain's CDR3 is CASSQIDREREQYF. The CDR3 DNA sequence: TGTGCCAGCAGCCAAATCGACAGGGAGAGGGAGCAGTACTTC.

The V and J genes are TRBV29-1 and TRBJ2-7; TRBD2 agrees at 9 bases. Germline V gene sequence: CDR1 SQVTM, CDR2 ANQGSEA. V shed 0 bases and J 2 bases; nucleotides not matched to a gene: 11. This CDR3 contains 17 residues. The CDR3: CSVEDPIAGDQAYEQYF. Written as DNA, the CDR3 is TGCAGCGTTGAAGATCCAATAGCGGGGGACCAAGCCTACGAGCAGTACTTC.